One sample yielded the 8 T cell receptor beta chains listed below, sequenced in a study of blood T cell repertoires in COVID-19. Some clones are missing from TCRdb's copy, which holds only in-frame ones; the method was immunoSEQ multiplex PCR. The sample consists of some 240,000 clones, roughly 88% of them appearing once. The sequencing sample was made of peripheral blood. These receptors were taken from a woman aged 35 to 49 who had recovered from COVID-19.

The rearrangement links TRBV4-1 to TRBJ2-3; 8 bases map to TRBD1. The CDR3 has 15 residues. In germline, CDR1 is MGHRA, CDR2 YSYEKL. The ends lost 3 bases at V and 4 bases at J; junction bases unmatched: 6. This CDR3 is CASSQDRVSADTQYF. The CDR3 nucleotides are TGCGCCAGCAGCCAGGACAGGGTGTCAGCAGATACGCAGTATTTT.

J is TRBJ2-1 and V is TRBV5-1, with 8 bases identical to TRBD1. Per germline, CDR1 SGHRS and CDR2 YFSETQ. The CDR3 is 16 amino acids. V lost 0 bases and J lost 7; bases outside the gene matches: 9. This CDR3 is CASSLDAGGSWNEQFF. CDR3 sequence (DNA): TGCGCCAGCAGCTTGGATGCAGGGGGCTCGTGGAATGAGCAGTTCTTC.

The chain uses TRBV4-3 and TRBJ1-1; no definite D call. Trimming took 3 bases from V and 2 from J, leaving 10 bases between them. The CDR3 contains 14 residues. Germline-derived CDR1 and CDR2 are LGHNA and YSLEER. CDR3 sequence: CASSHRRENTEAFF. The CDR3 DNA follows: TGCGCCAGCAGCCACCGCCGAGAAAACACTGAAGCTTTCTTT.

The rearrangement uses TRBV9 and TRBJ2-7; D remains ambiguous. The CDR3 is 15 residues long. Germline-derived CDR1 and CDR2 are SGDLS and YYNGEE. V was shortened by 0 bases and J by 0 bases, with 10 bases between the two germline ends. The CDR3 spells CASSVERPSSYEQYF. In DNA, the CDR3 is TGTGCCAGCAGCGTAGAACGGCCTAGCTCCTACGAGCAGTACTTC.

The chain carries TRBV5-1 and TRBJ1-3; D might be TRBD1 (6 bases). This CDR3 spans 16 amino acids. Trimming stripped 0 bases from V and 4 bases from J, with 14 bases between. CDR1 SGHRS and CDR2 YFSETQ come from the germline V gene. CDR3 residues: CASSLDRANTGNTIYF. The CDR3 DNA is TGCGCCAGCAGCTTGGACAGGGCGAATACGGGAAACACCATATATTTT.

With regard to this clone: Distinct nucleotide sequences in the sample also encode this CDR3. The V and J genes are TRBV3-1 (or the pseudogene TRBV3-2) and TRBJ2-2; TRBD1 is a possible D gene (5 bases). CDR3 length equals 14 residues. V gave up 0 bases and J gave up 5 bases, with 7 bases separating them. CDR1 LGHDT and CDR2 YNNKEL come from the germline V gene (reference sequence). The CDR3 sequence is CASSQDRVTGELFF. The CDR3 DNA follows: TGTGCCAGCAGCCAAGACAGGGTTACCGGGGAGCTGTTTTTT.

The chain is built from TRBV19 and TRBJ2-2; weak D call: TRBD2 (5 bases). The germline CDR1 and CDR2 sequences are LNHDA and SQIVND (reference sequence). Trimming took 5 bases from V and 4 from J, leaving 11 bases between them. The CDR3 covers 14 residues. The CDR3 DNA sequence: TGTGCCAGTAGTCTGGTTGAGGGCACCGGGGAGCTGTTTTTT. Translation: CASSLVEGTGELFF. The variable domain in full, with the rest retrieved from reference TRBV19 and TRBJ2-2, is DGGITQSPKYLFRKEGQNVTLSCEQNLNHDAMYWYRQDPGQGLRLIYYSQIVNDFQKGDIAEGYSVSREKKESFPLTVTSAQKNPTAFYLCASSLVEGTGELFFGEGSRLTVL.

CDR3 residues: CASTEFSGEKLFF. Written as DNA, the CDR3 is TGTGCCAGTACCGAATTCAGCGGAGAAAAACTGTTTTTT. The chain carries TRBV19 and TRBJ1-4; D unclear. The V and J ends lost 7 bases and 8 bases respectively, with 14 bases between them. From germline, CDR1 is LNHDA and CDR2 SQIVND (reference sequence). The CDR3 covers 13 residues.